Shown below are 30 T cell receptor beta chains from a single sample sequenced in a study of CD8+ T cells in alopecia areata. The authors extracted RNA and reverse transcribed it into cDNA as the sequencing template. TCRdb's copy holds only in-frame clones and misses some; the assay was immunoSEQ multiplex PCR. This table holds 250,000 or so clones, roughly two thirds found once. The specimen comprised CD4+ T cells sorted from blood, sampled at week 0. The receptors stem from a human donor with alopecia areata.

This clone appeared a few times. The CDR3 loop is CASRGTRSDTEAFF. The CDR3 DNA follows: TGCGCCAGCAGAGGGACCCGGTCGGACACTGAAGCTTTCTTT. The gene calls are TRBV4-1 and TRBJ1-1, with D maybe TRBD1 (5 bases). V was shortened by 6 bases and J by 3 bases, with 14 bases between the two germline ends. CDR3 size: 14 residues. The V gene's germline CDR1 is MGHRA and CDR2 YSYEKL.

The chain is built from TRBV15 and TRBJ1-6; D is perhaps TRBD1 (5 bases). The CDR3 sequence is 14 residues long. The germline gives CDR1 LNHNV, CDR2 YYDKDF (reference sequence). Trimming took 6 bases from V and 5 from J, leaving 11 bases between them. Here the CDR3 reads CATSRDRDNSPLHF. The CDR3, as DNA: TGTGCCACCAGTAGGGACCGAGATAATTCACCCCTCCACTTT.

The chain couples TRBV29-1 to TRBJ2-7; the D gene is possibly TRBD1 (6 bases). The CDR3 has 12 residues. CDR1 is SQVTM, CDR2 ANQGSEA, per germline. V gave up 4 bases and J gave up 0 bases, with 7 bases separating them. CDR3 sequence (DNA): TGCAGCGTTGTGGGGGCCTCCTACGAGCAGTACTTC. Residues: CSVVGASYEQYF.

The chain couples TRBV4-2 to TRBJ2-2; D gene ambiguous. This CDR3 comprises 11 residues. Germline CDR1 LGHNA, CDR2 YNFKEQ. The germline V and J ends were trimmed by 3 bases and 6 bases, with 2 bases remaining between them. CDR3 DNA sequence: TGTGCCAGCAGCCAGGCCGGGGAGCTGTTTTTT. It codes for CASSQAGELFF.

This clone was observed a handful of times. V is TRBV18 and J is TRBJ2-2; D not certain. CDR3 length: 13 residues. Trimming left V 0 bases short and J 9 bases short, with 8 bases between. The germline V gene encodes CDR1 KGHSH and CDR2 LQKENI. The CDR3 here is CASSPPSSRELFF. For the CDR3, the DNA is TGTGCCAGCTCACCACCTAGCAGCCGGGAGCTGTTTTTT.

This clone was seen a few times. V usage is TRBV2 and J usage is TRBJ2-1; TRBD2 aligns across 10 bases. Trimming removed 6 bases from V and 5 bases from J; junction bases left unmatched: 10. The CDR3 consists of 16 residues. The germline V gene encodes CDR1 SNHLY and CDR2 FYNNEI. The CDR3 DNA follows: TGTGCCAGCAGGAGCCTAGCGGGGGCCCAAAACAATGAGCAGTTCTTC. Translating it yields CASRSLAGAQNNEQFF.

Comments on this clone: This sample also contains other DNA sequences that code for the same CDR3. The chain recombines TRBV30 with TRBJ1-5; 9 nucleotides line up with TRBD1. In germline, CDR1 is GTSNPN, CDR2 SVGIG (reference sequence). This CDR3 comprises 14 residues. The trim removed 0 bases at V and 5 bases at J, leaving 2 bases unmatched. Written as DNA, the CDR3 is TGTGCCTGGAGTGTACGGACAGGGGATCAGCCCCAGCATTTT. It codes for CAWSVRTGDQPQHF.

A few counts support this clone. The chain uses TRBV7-3 and TRBJ2-2; 8 bases agree with TRBD1. The CDR3 runs 14 residues. Per the germline V gene, CDR1 is SGHTA and CDR2 is FQGTGA. The V and J ends lost 5 bases and 6 bases, in that order; junction bases with no gene match: 5. CDR3 bases: TGTGCCAGCAGCCCGACAGGGGTGGCCGGGGAGCTGTTTTTT. This gives the protein CASSPTGVAGELFF.

The chain links TRBV7-9 to TRBJ1-4; tentative D call: TRBD1 (5 bases). Trimming removed 5 bases at V and 7 bases at J, with 17 bases between. CDR3 length equals 15 residues. CDR1 and CDR2 (germline): SEHNR, FQNEAQ (reference sequence). Written as DNA, the CDR3 is TGTGCCAGCAGCATGGGGACGAGGCCGTCTGAAAAACTGTTTTTT. Its protein product is CASSMGTRPSEKLFF.

The chain has TRBV15 and TRBJ2-3, with D perhaps TRBD1 (5 bases). Germline-derived CDR1 and CDR2 are LNHNV and YYDKDF (reference sequence). The CDR3 sequence is 17 residues long. V lost 1 base, J lost 1 base, and 15 bases lay in between. The CDR3 DNA sequence: TGTGCCACCAGCAGAGGTCTTACAGGAGCCCGCACAGATACGCAGTATTTT. Translating it yields CATSRGLTGARTDTQYF.

A single count supports this clone. The chain couples TRBV5-1 to TRBJ2-5; TRBD1 aligns across 8 bases. The trim removed 0 bases at V and 9 bases at J, leaving 13 bases unmatched. The CDR3 has 16 residues. Germline V gene sequence: CDR1 SGHRS, CDR2 YFSETQ. The CDR3 bases are TGCGCCAGCAGCTTGGATGCGGACAGGGCGTTGATGGCCCAGTACTTC. Protein sequence: CASSLDADRALMAQYF.

CDR3 amino acids: CSVTGILNTEAFF. DNA for the CDR3: TGCAGCGTTACAGGAATTTTGAACACTGAAGCTTTCTTT. The chain recombines TRBV29-1 with TRBJ1-1; D possibly corresponds to TRBD1 (5 bases). Trimming removed 5 bases at V and 0 bases at J, with 10 bases between. CDR1 and CDR2 (germline): SQVTM, ANQGSEA. This CDR3 contains 13 residues.

The chain combines TRBV30 with TRBJ2-1; a possible D gene is TRBD1 (5 bases). V was shortened by 5 bases and J by 8 bases, with 10 bases between the two germline ends. CDR1 and CDR2 (germline): GTSNPN, SVGIG (reference sequence). The CDR3 has 11 residues. The CDR3 DNA reads TGTGCCTGGGGGGCTGGGGATGAGCAGTTCTTC. Its translation is CAWGAGDEQFF.

This clone was picked up one time. The chain has TRBV29-1 and TRBJ1-2, with D possibly being TRBD1 (6 bases). With 7 bases removed from V and 2 bases from J, the gap between germline ends came to 14 bases. The CDR3 totals 13 residues. Germline V lookup: CDR1 SQVTM, CDR2 ANQGSEA. CDR3 DNA sequence: TGCAGCGCCCAGGACAGTTCCAACTATGGCTACACCTTC. Translated, it gives CSAQDSSNYGYTF.

The V call is TRBV15, the J call TRBJ1-2; no clear D gene. Germline CDR1 is LNHNV and CDR2 is YYDKDF (reference sequence). CDR3 size: 12 residues. V shed 0 bases and J shed 6 bases, with 5 bases lying between them. The CDR3 reads CATSRDLNGYTF. The CDR3 DNA follows: TGTGCCACCAGCAGAGATCTGAATGGCTACACCTTC. Full variable domain (rest looked up from reference TRBV15 and TRBJ1-2): DAMVIQNPRYQVTQFGKPVTLSCSQTLNHNVMYWYQQKSSQAPKLLFHYYDKDFNNEADTPDNFQSRRPNTSFCFLDIRSPGLGDTAMYLCATSRDLNGYTFGSGTRLTVV.

This chain uses TRBV6-5 with TRBJ1-1; the D is unclear. V was clipped by 6 bases and J by 4 bases, with 18 bases between them. The CDR3 contains 15 residues. The germline V gene has CDR1 MNHEY and CDR2 SVGAGI. CDR3 sequence (DNA): TGTGCCAGCAGCCTAACTGGAACGATCGGCACTGAAGCTTTCTTT. Its protein product is CASSLTGTIGTEAFF.

This clone was seen a few times. The chain links TRBV9 to TRBJ2-1; 8 bases map to TRBD2. The CDR3 loop spans 15 amino acids. J lost 4 bases, V lost 1 base, and 4 bases had no gene match. The germline V gene has CDR1 SGDLS and CDR2 YYNGEE. The CDR3 reads CASSVQAGGYNEQFF. The CDR3 nucleotides are TGTGCCAGCAGCGTACAGGCGGGGGGTTACAATGAGCAGTTCTTC.

This chain joins TRBV15 and TRBJ1-1; tentatively, D is TRBD1 (6 bases). Germline assignment: CDR1 LNHNV and CDR2 YYDKDF (reference sequence). The CDR3 spans 13 residues. Trimming took 4 bases from V and 4 from J, leaving 10 bases between them. The CDR3 region is CATSNRVITEAFF. The CDR3 DNA is TGTGCCACCAGCAACAGGGTGATCACTGAAGCTTTCTTT.

This sequence joins TRBV30 and TRBJ2-7, with 12 bases fitting TRBD1. This CDR3 has 14 residues. V shed 5 bases and J 7 bases; nucleotides not matched to a gene: 9. Germline values: CDR1 GTSNPN, CDR2 SVGIG (reference sequence). The CDR3 spells CAWGSGDRGREQYF. The CDR3 DNA reads as TGTGCCTGGGGATCGGGGGACAGGGGGCGTGAGCAGTACTTC.

This sequence joins TRBV10-3 and TRBJ2-3; D possibly corresponds to TRBD2 (6 bases). This CDR3 has 16 residues. Germline values: CDR1 ENHRY, CDR2 SYGVKD. V lost 0 bases, J lost 2 bases, and 12 bases lay in between. CDR3 amino acids: CAISESGRTNTDTQYF. In nucleotides, the CDR3 is TGTGCCATCAGTGAGTCGGGGAGGACCAACACAGATACGCAGTATTTT.

This chain joins TRBV10-2 and TRBJ2-1, with 11 bases lining up with TRBD2. The CDR3 length is 14 residues. CDR1 is WSHSY and CDR2 is SAAADI in the germline V gene. Trimming cost V 5 bases and J 3 bases; bases outside gene matches: 0. The CDR3 region has the DNA TGCGCCAGCAGTCTAGCGGGGGGCTACAATGAGCAGTTCTTC. This codes for CASSLAGGYNEQFF.

V is TRBV6-5 and J is TRBJ1-1; D is possibly TRBD1 (5 bases). CDR1 is MNHEY and CDR2 is SVGAGI in the germline V gene. This CDR3 is 13 amino acids long. The ends were cut back, 4 bases at V and 3 bases at J, with 9 bases in the middle. CDR3 in amino acids: CASSSKGYTEAFF. The CDR3 DNA sequence: TGTGCCAGCAGTTCCAAGGGGTACACTGAAGCTTTCTTT.

The rearrangement links TRBV19 to TRBJ1-1; 9 nucleotides agree with TRBD1. From germline, CDR1 is LNHDA and CDR2 SQIVND (reference sequence). The J segment lost 1 base and the V segment lost 4 bases, leaving 10 bases of the junction unmatched. This CDR3 is built from 17 residues. CDR3 residues: CASSTRTGTGRNTEAFF. CDR3 in DNA: TGTGCCAGTAGTACTAGGACCGGGACAGGGCGGAACACTGAAGCTTTCTTT.

The V gene is TRBV4-3, the J gene TRBJ2-5; either TRBD1 or TRBD2 may fit D (7 bases each). The DNA end is more similar to TRBJ2-7, so the J call may be wrong. The CDR3 sequence is 16 residues long. Germline V gene data show CDR1 as LGHNA and CDR2 as YSLEER. CDR3 sequence reads: CASSPGEGAASYEQYF. The CDR3 bases are TGCGCCAGCAGCCCGGGGGAGGGGGCTGCCTCCTACGAGCAGTACTTC.

The chain employs TRBV10-2 and TRBJ2-1; the D is unclear. Germline loops: CDR1 WSHSY, CDR2 SAAADI. The V end lost 4 bases, the J end lost 7 bases, and 8 bases lay between the germline ends. The CDR3 runs to 12 residues. CDR3 in DNA: TGCGCCAGCAGTGCGCTAGGAAATGAGCAGTTCTTC. Translation: CASSALGNEQFF.

The V and J genes are TRBV29-1 and TRBJ2-2; D not certain. The germline V gene has CDR1 SQVTM and CDR2 ANQGSEA. The CDR3 spans 12 residues. The V end was cut by 3 bases, the J end by 2 bases, with 4 bases between. In DNA form, the CDR3 reads TGCAGCGTTGACGGAAACACCGGGGAGCTGTTTTTT. Its translation: CSVDGNTGELFF.

The chain employs TRBV29-1 and TRBJ1-1, with D unresolved. Germline CDR1 SQVTM, CDR2 ANQGSEA. Between the trimmed V and J ends, which lost 3 bases and 2 bases, there was a span of 10 bases. The CDR3 consists of 13 residues. CDR3 residues: CSVEAQTNTEAFF. CDR3 bases: TGCAGCGTTGAGGCGCAGACTAACACTGAAGCTTTCTTT.

V and J are TRBV30 and TRBJ1-4, with TRBD1 as a possible D gene (6 bases). CDR3 length: 14 amino acids. Per the germline V gene, CDR1 is GTSNPN and CDR2 is SVGIG (reference sequence). V lost 7 bases and J lost 8, with 20 bases in between. The chain's CDR3 is CASAPGHGGEKLFF. The CDR3 region has the DNA TGTGCCTCGGCGCCGGGACATGGCGGAGAAAAACTGTTTTTT.

This chain links TRBV30 with TRBJ2-7; tentatively, D is TRBD2 (5 bases). Trimming took off 0 bases at V and 3 bases at J, with 9 bases between the two ends. This CDR3 has 13 residues. The germline V gene has CDR1 GTSNPN and CDR2 SVGIG (reference sequence). This chain's CDR3 is CAWSVAARYEQYF. CDR3 sequence (DNA): TGTGCCTGGAGTGTAGCGGCGCGCTACGAGCAGTACTTC.

The chain employs TRBV5-1 and TRBJ2-5; D ambiguous. V lost 1 base to trimming and J lost 2 bases, with 6 bases between them. Germline loops: CDR1 SGHRS, CDR2 YFSETQ. The CDR3 is made up of 13 amino acids. This CDR3 reads CASSLQLQETQYF. The CDR3 DNA reads TGCGCCAGCAGCTTGCAGCTACAAGAGACCCAGTACTTC.